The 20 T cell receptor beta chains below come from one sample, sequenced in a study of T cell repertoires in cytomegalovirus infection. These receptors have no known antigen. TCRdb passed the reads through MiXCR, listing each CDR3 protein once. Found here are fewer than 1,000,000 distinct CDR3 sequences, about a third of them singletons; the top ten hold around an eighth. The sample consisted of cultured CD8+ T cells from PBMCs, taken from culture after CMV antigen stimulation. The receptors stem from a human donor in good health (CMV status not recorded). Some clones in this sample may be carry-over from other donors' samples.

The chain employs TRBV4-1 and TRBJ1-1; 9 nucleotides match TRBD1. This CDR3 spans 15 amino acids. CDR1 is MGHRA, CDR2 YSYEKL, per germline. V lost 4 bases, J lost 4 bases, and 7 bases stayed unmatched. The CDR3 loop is CASSPIQGAGTEAFF. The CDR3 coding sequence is TGCGCCAGCAGCCCCATACAGGGGGCGGGCACTGAAGCTTTCTTT.

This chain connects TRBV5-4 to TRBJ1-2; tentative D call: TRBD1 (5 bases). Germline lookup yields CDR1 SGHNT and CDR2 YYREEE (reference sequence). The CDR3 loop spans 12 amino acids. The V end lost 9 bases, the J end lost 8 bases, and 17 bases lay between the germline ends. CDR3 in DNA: TGTGCCATTTGGGACGGCCCTTGGGGCTACACCTTC. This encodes CAIWDGPWGYTF.

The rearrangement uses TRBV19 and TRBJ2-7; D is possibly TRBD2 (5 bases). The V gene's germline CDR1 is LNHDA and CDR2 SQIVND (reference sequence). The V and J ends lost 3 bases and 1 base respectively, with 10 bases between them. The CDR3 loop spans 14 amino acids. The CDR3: CASSIWGDSYEQYF. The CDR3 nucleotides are TGTGCCAGTAGTATCTGGGGAGATTCCTACGAGCAGTACTTC. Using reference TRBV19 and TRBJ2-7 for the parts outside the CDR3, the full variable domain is DGGITQSPKYLFRKEGQNVTLSCEQNLNHDAMYWYRQDPGQGLRLIYYSQIVNDFQKGDIAEGYSVSREKKESFPLTVTSAQKNPTAFYLCASSIWGDSYEQYFGPGTRLTVT.

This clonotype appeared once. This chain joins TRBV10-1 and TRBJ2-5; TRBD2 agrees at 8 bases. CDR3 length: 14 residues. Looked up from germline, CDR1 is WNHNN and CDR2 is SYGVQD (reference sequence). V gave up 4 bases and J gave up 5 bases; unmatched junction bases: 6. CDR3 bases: TGCGCCAGCAGTGCGGGGGGGCCGGTGGAGACCCAGTACTTC. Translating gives CASSAGGPVETQYF.

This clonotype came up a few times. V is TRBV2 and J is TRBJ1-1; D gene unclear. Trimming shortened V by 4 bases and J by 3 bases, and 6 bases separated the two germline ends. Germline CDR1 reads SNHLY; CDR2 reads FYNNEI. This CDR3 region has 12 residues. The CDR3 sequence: CASSGEYTEAFF. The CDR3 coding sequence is TGTGCCAGCAGTGGGGAGTACACTGAAGCTTTCTTT.

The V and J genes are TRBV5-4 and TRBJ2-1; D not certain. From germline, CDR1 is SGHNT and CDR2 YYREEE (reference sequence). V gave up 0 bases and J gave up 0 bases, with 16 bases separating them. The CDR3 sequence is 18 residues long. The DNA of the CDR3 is TGTGCCAGCAGCTTGGATTGGGGTCCCCCAAGCTCCTACAATGAGCAGTTCTTC. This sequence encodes CASSLDWGPPSSYNEQFF.

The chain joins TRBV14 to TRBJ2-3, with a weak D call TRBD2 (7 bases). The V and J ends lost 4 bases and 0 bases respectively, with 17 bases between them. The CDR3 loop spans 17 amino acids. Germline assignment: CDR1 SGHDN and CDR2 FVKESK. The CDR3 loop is CASSRGKRDTSTDTQYF. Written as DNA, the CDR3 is TGTGCCAGCAGCCGAGGGAAGCGGGACACTAGCACAGATACGCAGTATTTT.

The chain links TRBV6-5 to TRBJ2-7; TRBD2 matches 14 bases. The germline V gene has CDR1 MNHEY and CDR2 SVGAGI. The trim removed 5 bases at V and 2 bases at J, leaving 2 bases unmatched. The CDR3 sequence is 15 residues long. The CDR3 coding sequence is TGTGCCAGCAGTATGGGACTAGCGGGGGCCTACGAGCAGTACGTC. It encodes CASSMGLAGAYEQYV.

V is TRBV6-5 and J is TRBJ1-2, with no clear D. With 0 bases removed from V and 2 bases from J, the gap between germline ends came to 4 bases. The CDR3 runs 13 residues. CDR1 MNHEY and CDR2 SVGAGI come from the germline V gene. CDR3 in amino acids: CASSYSPNYGYTF. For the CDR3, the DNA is TGTGCCAGCAGTTACTCCCCAAACTATGGCTACACCTTC.

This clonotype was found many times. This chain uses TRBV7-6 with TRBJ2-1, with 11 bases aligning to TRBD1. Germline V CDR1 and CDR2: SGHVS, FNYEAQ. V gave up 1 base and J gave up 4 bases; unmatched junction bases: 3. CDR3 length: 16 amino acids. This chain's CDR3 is CASSLGGQGAYNEQFF. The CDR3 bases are TGTGCCAGCAGCTTAGGTGGACAGGGGGCGTACAATGAGCAGTTCTTC.

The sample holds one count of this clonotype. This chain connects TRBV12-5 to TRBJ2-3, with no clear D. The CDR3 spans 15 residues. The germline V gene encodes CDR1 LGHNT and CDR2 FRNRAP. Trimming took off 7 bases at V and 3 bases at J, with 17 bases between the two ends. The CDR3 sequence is CASVFMADLTDTQYF. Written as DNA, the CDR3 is TGTGCTAGTGTATTTATGGCAGATCTAACAGATACGCAGTATTTT.

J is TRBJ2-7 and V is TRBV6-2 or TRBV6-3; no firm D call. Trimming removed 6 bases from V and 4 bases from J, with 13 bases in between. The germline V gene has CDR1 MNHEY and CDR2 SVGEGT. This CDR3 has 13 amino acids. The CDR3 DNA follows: TGTGCCAGCAGCCCCCGGACCTTTTACGAGCAGTACGTC. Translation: CASSPRTFYEQYV.

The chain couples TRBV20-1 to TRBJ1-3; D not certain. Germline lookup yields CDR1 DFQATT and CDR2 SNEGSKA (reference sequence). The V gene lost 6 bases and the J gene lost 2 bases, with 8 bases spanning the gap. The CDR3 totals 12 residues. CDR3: CSARRAGNTIYF. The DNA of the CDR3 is TGCAGTGCCCGGAGGGCTGGAAACACCATATATTTT.

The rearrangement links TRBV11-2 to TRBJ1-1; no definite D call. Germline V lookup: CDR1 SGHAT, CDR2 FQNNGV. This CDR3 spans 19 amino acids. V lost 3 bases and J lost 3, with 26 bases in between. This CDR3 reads CASSFWRASKTQRDTEAFF. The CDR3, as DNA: TGTGCCAGCAGCTTTTGGCGCGCCAGTAAGACCCAGAGGGACACTGAAGCTTTCTTT.

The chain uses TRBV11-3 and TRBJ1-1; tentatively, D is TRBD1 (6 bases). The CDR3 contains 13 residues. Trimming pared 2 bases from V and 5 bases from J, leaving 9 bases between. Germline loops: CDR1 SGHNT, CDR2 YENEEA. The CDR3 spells CASSLYRETEAFF. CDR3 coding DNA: TGTGCCAGCAGCTTATACAGGGAAACTGAAGCTTTCTTT.

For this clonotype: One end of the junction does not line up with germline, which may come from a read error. CDR3 sequence (DNA): TGTGCCAGCAGCGATCGGGACAGAGTGAACTATGGCTTCACCTTC. Translation gives CASSDRDRVNYGFTF. The chain uses TRBV7-9 and TRBJ1-2; 7 bases agree with TRBD1. The CDR3 is 15 amino acids. Germline V lookup: CDR1 SEHNR, CDR2 FQNEAQ (reference sequence).

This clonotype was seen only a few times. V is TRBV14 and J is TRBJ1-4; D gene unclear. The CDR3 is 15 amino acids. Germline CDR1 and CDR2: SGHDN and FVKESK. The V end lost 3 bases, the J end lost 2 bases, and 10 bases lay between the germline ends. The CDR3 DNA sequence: TGTGCCAGCAGCCACAGACCTCCGACTAATGAAAAACTGTTTTTT. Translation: CASSHRPPTNEKLFF.

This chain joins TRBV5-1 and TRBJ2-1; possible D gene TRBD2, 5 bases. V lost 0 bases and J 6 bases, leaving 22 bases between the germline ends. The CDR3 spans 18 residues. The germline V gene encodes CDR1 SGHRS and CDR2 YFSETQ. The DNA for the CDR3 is TGCGCCAGCAGCTTGGGTAGTCGGAGGCTCACGGAAAGCAATGAGCAGTTCTTC. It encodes CASSLGSRRLTESNEQFF.

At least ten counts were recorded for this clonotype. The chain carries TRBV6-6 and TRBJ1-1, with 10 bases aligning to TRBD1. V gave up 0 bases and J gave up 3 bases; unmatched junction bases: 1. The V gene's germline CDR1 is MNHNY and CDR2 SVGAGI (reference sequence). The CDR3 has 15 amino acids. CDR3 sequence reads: CASSYSDRGDTEAFF. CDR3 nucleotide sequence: TGTGCCAGCAGTTACTCGGACAGGGGGGACACTGAAGCTTTCTTT.

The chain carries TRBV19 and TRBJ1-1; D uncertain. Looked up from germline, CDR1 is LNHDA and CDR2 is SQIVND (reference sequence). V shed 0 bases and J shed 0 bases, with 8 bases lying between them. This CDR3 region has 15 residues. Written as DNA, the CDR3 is TGTGCCAGTAGTATAGATCCAGGCATGAACACTGAAGCTTTCTTT. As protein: CASSIDPGMNTEAFF. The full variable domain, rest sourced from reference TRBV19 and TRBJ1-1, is DGGITQSPKYLFRKEGQNVTLSCEQNLNHDAMYWYRQDPGQGLRLIYYSQIVNDFQKGDIAEGYSVSREKKESFPLTVTSAQKNPTAFYLCASSIDPGMNTEAFFGQGTRLTVV.